This section outlines one TCR beta chain sequence together with its context. No antigen is known for it. This record comes from a study of vaccination effects on CD4 cells after COVID-19. The study, taken as a whole, reports: At late timepoints after vaccination, vaccine- and infection-induced clones shrank markedly.

Produced via immunoSEQ multiplex PCR; TCRdb's table is partial and in-frame only. The sample lists about 41,000 clones; 65% to 80% were seen once. Germline assignment: CDR1 MNHEY and CDR2 SVGAGI. V trimming: 6 bases; J trimming: 5 bases; junction bases outside the gene matches: 10. The CDR3 has 15 residues. In the ViraFEST assay, antigen-specific CD4+ clonotypes were identified by expansion after peptide-pool stimulation. Scientists isolated CD4+ T cells after an approximately 10-day culture period ended. Vaccinated recipients, who were negative for nucleocapsid antibodies, had no history of SARS-CoV-2 infection. For each well, 2 million to 2.5 million PBMC were cultured with about 10 IU/ml IL-2 and around 9.6 ug/ml peptides.

The chain recombines TRBV6-5 with TRBJ2-5, with 9 bases that match TRBD1. The starting material was CD4+ T cells from PBMCs cultured with HCoV-NL63 spike peptides, obtained before COVID-19 vaccination. The sequence was collected from a human donor who received a COVID-19 vaccine. CDR3 nucleotides: TGTGCCAGCAGCTGGGGACAGGGTATTTGGGAGACCCAGTACTTC. Its protein product is CASSWGQGIWETQYF.